These T cell receptor beta chains were read from a single sample in a study of T cells in Graves' hyperthyroidism and ophthalmopathy. Each CDR3 protein gets one entry after TCRdb re-called the multiplex PCR reads with MiXCR. The sample shows hundreds of thousands of distinct CDR3 sequences, 45% of them seen only once. Sample: peripheral blood or thyroid tissue (not recorded which). The origin of the receptors is an adult man with Graves' disease, either hyperthyroidism or ophthalmopathy (not recorded which). CDR3s leave out the opening cysteine and the closing phenylalanine or tryptophan. A D gene is named only where the DNA matches it firmly.

d_call: TRBD1; cdr3_length: 13; v_call: TRBV19; j_call: TRBJ1-2; cdr3_aa: ASSTYRGLNYGYT
d_call: TRBD2; cdr3_length: 11; v_call: TRBV29-1; j_call: TRBJ2-7; cdr3_aa: SVVASGAYEQY
d_call: TRBD1; cdr3_length: 13; v_call: TRBV19; j_call: TRBJ2-5; cdr3_aa: ASRSGGQGKQPQY
d_call: .; cdr3_length: 10; v_call: TRBV25-1; j_call: TRBJ1-1; cdr3_aa: ARPAGNTEAF
d_call: TRBD1; cdr3_length: 13; v_call: TRBV9; j_call: TRBJ1-1; cdr3_aa: ASSARGQGGTEAF
d_call: .; cdr3_length: 13; v_call: TRBV2; j_call: TRBJ2-7; cdr3_aa: ASMGTGAITYEQY
d_call: .; cdr3_length: 14; v_call: TRBV6-4; j_call: TRBJ2-5; cdr3_aa: ASSDWKDTARETQY
d_call: TRBD1; cdr3_length: 11; v_call: TRBV29-1; j_call: TRBJ1-4; cdr3_aa: SVAGTGREKLF
d_call: .; cdr3_length: 11; v_call: TRBV29-1; j_call: TRBJ1-2; cdr3_aa: SVVSGNADGYT
d_call: .; cdr3_length: 9; v_call: TRBV29-1; j_call: TRBJ1-2; cdr3_aa: SVEGQEGYT
d_call: .; cdr3_length: 16; v_call: TRBV13; j_call: TRBJ1-4; cdr3_aa: ASSLFTRIGATNEKLF
d_call: .; cdr3_length: 11; v_call: TRBV25-1; j_call: TRBJ1-2; cdr3_aa: ASSYHGAGGYT
d_call: .; cdr3_length: 12; v_call: TRBV10-3; j_call: TRBJ1-1; cdr3_aa: AVQGSNPNTEAF
d_call: TRBD1; cdr3_length: 12; v_call: TRBV5-1; j_call: TRBJ1-4; cdr3_aa: ASSPTGRNEKLF
d_call: .; cdr3_length: 12; v_call: TRBV7-6; j_call: TRBJ1-6; cdr3_aa: ASSLGTLNSPLH
d_call: .; cdr3_length: 12; v_call: TRBV2; j_call: TRBJ1-2; cdr3_aa: ASSYLQENYGYT
d_call: .; cdr3_length: 14; v_call: TRBV15; j_call: TRBJ2-5; cdr3_aa: ATSSPSSAGGETQY
d_call: .; cdr3_length: 16; v_call: TRBV7-6; j_call: TRBJ1-6; cdr3_aa: ASSRSGPTSSYNSPLH
d_call: .; cdr3_length: 11; v_call: TRBV7-2; j_call: TRBJ2-7; cdr3_aa: ASRSKGSYEQY
d_call: .; cdr3_length: 13; v_call: TRBV2; j_call: TRBJ1-6; cdr3_aa: ASRGIGAYNSPLH
d_call: TRBD1; cdr3_length: 13; v_call: TRBV29-1; j_call: TRBJ1-4; cdr3_aa: SVQAGGQGYEKLF
d_call: .; cdr3_length: 10; v_call: TRBV19; j_call: TRBJ1-6; cdr3_aa: ASSTRLSPLH
d_call: .; cdr3_length: 12; v_call: TRBV9; j_call: TRBJ1-6; cdr3_aa: ASSVDPGDSPLH
d_call: .; cdr3_length: 14; v_call: TRBV9; j_call: TRBJ1-6; cdr3_aa: ASSPTQVPYNSPLH
d_call: TRBD1; cdr3_length: 12; v_call: TRBV12-3/TRBV12-4; j_call: TRBJ1-4; cdr3_aa: ASSPAGGGAKLF
d_call: .; cdr3_length: 12; v_call: TRBV7-8; j_call: TRBJ2-5; cdr3_aa: ASTLNTPQETQY
d_call: .; cdr3_length: 13; v_call: TRBV24-1; j_call: TRBJ1-5; cdr3_aa: ATSVRSPGNQPQH
d_call: .; cdr3_length: 12; v_call: TRBV10-3; j_call: TRBJ2-5; cdr3_aa: AISAGLAQETQY
d_call: .; cdr3_length: 14; v_call: TRBV10-3; j_call: TRBJ2-7; cdr3_aa: VSTYRVRGPTYEQY
d_call: .; cdr3_length: 11; v_call: TRBV7-9; j_call: TRBJ2-7; cdr3_aa: ASSLAVGNEQY
d_call: .; cdr3_length: 13; v_call: TRBV7-9; j_call: TRBJ2-5; cdr3_aa: ASSLLAGQQETQY
d_call: TRBD2; cdr3_length: 13; v_call: TRBV27; j_call: TRBJ2-5; cdr3_aa: ASSPRAGGQETQY
d_call: TRBD1; cdr3_length: 18; v_call: TRBV7-9; j_call: TRBJ1-5; cdr3_aa: ASSNRRPGTGGYQDQPQH
d_call: .; cdr3_length: 13; v_call: TRBV29-1; j_call: TRBJ2-3; cdr3_aa: SVPSPRGSTDTQY
d_call: .; cdr3_length: 11; v_call: TRBV5-6; j_call: TRBJ1-2; cdr3_aa: ASSPGENYGYT
d_call: .; cdr3_length: 11; v_call: TRBV12-3/TRBV12-4; j_call: TRBJ1-1; cdr3_aa: ASCRAPNTEAF
d_call: TRBD1; cdr3_length: 13; v_call: TRBV12-3/TRBV12-4; j_call: TRBJ2-7; cdr3_aa: ASRTGTGAAYEQY
d_call: TRBD1; cdr3_length: 14; v_call: TRBV9; j_call: TRBJ2-5; cdr3_aa: ASSPRGQGARETQY
d_call: .; cdr3_length: 15; v_call: TRBV14; j_call: TRBJ2-2; cdr3_aa: ASSQDLLSINTGELF
d_call: .; cdr3_length: 9; v_call: TRBV20-1; j_call: TRBJ2-7; cdr3_aa: SREGAYEQY